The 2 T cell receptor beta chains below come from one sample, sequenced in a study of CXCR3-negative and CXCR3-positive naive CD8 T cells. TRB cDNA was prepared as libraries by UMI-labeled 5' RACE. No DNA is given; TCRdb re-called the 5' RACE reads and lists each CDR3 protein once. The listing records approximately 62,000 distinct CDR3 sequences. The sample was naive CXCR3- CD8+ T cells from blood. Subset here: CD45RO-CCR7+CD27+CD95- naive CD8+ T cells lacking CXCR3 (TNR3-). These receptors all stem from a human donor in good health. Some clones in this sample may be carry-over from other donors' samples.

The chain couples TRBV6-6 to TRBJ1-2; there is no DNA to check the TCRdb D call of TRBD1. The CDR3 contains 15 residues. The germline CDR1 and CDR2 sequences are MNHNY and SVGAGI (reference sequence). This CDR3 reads CASSYPLGTGYGYTF.

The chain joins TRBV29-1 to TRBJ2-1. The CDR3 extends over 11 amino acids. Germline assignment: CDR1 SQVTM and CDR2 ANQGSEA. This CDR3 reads CSVERLNEQFF.